This entry is about one TCR beta chain. Antigen: not known. At the DNA level, this CDR3 is encoded by other sequences in the same sample as well. PCR used 60 Vbeta primers and 13 Jbeta primers. Using immunoSEQ multiplex PCR, the repertoire was profiled, and TCRdb retains in-frame clones only, with some absent. Of 150,000 to 200,000 clones listed, around 88% are singletons. This sample stems from a study of cytomegalovirus exposure and HLA in healthy donors. Notes on the study in general: The authors enumerated 164 TCR beta chains as linked to cytomegalovirus. Both high specificity and high sensitivity reportedly marked the classifier's diagnosis of cytomegalovirus status.

The CDR3 contains 10 residues. Trimming pared 6 bases from V and 8 bases from J, leaving 10 bases between. The germline V gene has CDR1 DFQATT and CDR2 SNEGSKA (reference sequence). All donors participated as healthy donors of bone marrow. The chain carries TRBV20-1 and TRBJ1-2; unclear D gene. The source of this sequence is a woman aged 18-29 years in good health and CMV-seronegative. Sequencing was done on a sample of PBMCs. CDR3 coding DNA: TGCAGTGCCGGTCCGGGAGGCTACACCTTC. Its translation: CSAGPGGYTF.